These 30 T cell receptor beta chains were all obtained from the same sample, sequenced in a study of shared clonotypes between healthy human individuals. The assay was immunoSEQ multiplex PCR, and TCRdb's table has in-frame clones only and misses some. The data contain approximately 1.5 million clones, approximately 98.5% of them singletons. Sequencing was performed on naive CD4+ T cells sorted from blood. Documented subset: CD45RA+ positively selected. These receptors all come from a man aged 30-40 years in good health.

The chain uses TRBV30 and TRBJ2-7; no reliable D call. With 2 bases removed from V and 6 bases from J, the gap between germline ends came to 8 bases. The CDR3 is made up of 11 amino acids. CDR1 and CDR2 (germline): GTSNPN, SVGIG (reference sequence). CDR3 region: CAWSSLFEQYF. The DNA for the CDR3 is TGTGCCTGGAGTTCCCTTTTCGAGCAGTACTTC.

The J gene is TRBJ2-3, the V gene TRBV30; 7 bases align to TRBD2. Per germline, CDR1 GTSNPN and CDR2 SVGIG (reference sequence). Germline trimming cut 3 bases from V and 14 bases from J; bases unmatched to any gene: 14. CDR3 length: 13 residues. CDR3 sequence reads: CAWSIRGRENLYF. The CDR3 nucleotides read TGTGCCTGGAGCATACGTGGGCGGGAGAATTTGTATTTT.

The sample holds one count of this clone. CDR3 DNA: TGTGCCAGCAGCCCGGGACTTGGGGGCAATCAGCCCCAGCATTTT. Amino acids: CASSPGLGGNQPQHF. V usage is TRBV9 and J usage is TRBJ1-5; D may be TRBD1 (5 bases). CDR1 is SGDLS and CDR2 is YYNGEE in the germline V gene. The CDR3 extends over 15 amino acids. V was cut by 4 bases and J by 2 bases, with 13 bases left in between.

The chain uses TRBV4-1 and TRBJ2-7, with TRBD2 matching over 13 bases. J lost 5 bases, V lost 0 bases, and 13 bases had no gene match. Looked up from germline, CDR1 is MGHRA and CDR2 is YSYEKL. The CDR3 sequence is 19 residues long. In nucleotides, the CDR3 is TGCGCCAGCAGCCAAGATGAGCAGAGGACTAGCGGGAGTCCCCACGAGCAGTACTTC. Encoded protein: CASSQDEQRTSGSPHEQYF.

V gene TRBV5-4 combines with J gene TRBJ2-7; D uncertain. This CDR3 comprises 16 residues. V lost 4 bases, J lost 0 bases, and 17 bases lay in between. Germline CDR1 SGHNT, CDR2 YYREEE (reference sequence). The CDR3 bases are TGTGCCAGCAGCGCCGGCCCGACTTTTACCTCCTACGAGCAGTACTTC. It encodes CASSAGPTFTSYEQYF. Variable domain in full (rest from reference TRBV5-4 and TRBJ2-7): ETGVTQSPTHLIKTRGQQVTLRCSSQSGHNTVSWYQQALGQGPQFIFQYYREEENGRGNFPPRFSGLQFPNYSSELNVNALELDDSALYLCASSAGPTFTSYEQYFGPGTRLTVT.

Only one count was recorded for this clone. In DNA, the CDR3 is TGTGCCATCAGTGAGTCACTCGGGACAGCCGATCAGCCCCAGCATTTT. Protein: CAISESLGTADQPQHF. The rearrangement uses TRBV10-3 and TRBJ1-5; 7 positions match TRBD1. The CDR3 has 16 residues. Looked up from germline, CDR1 is ENHRY and CDR2 is SYGVKD. The V gene end was trimmed by 0 bases and the J gene end by 5 bases; junction bases not matched to a gene: 7.

V and J are TRBV5-1 and TRBJ2-7, with D unclear. Trimming left V 0 bases short and J 5 bases short, with 9 bases between. The germline V gene has CDR1 SGHRS and CDR2 YFSETQ. CDR3 length: 13 residues. DNA for the CDR3: TGCGCCAGCAGCTTGGCCGGGTCTCACGAGCAGTACTTC. Its translation is CASSLAGSHEQYF.

The genes are TRBV6-7 and TRBJ2-7; 13 nucleotides line up with TRBD2. TRBV6-7 is labeled an ORF, and its function is uncertain. Losses at the gene ends were 4 bases for V and 2 bases for J; bases not matched to a gene: 2. The CDR3 loop spans 15 amino acids. The CDR3 spells CASSSTSGRTYEQYF. CDR3 nucleotides: TGTGCCAGCAGTTCGACTAGCGGGAGGACCTACGAGCAGTACTTC.

V is TRBV5-4 and J is TRBJ1-2, with 7 bases lining up with TRBD1. After removal of 4 bases from V and 4 bases from J, the junction contained 7 bases not matched to a gene. Germline V gene sequence: CDR1 SGHNT, CDR2 YYREEE (reference sequence). This CDR3 region has 14 residues. The CDR3 coding sequence is TGTGCCAGCAGCCCAGGGGGGGCCCGCTATGGCTACACCTTC. This sequence encodes CASSPGGARYGYTF.

The rearrangement joins TRBV11-2 to TRBJ2-7; D is possibly TRBD1 (5 bases). Trimming pared 3 bases from V and 2 bases from J, leaving 17 bases between. Looked up from germline, CDR1 is SGHAT and CDR2 is FQNNGV. The CDR3 covers 16 residues. This CDR3 is CASSFQGALPTYEQYF. CDR3 coding DNA: TGTGCCAGCAGCTTCCAAGGGGCGTTACCGACCTACGAGCAGTACTTC. Supplemented by reference TRBV11-2 and TRBJ2-7, the full variable domain reads EAGVAQSPRYKIIEKRQSVAFWCNPISGHATLYWYQQILGQGPKLLIQFQNNGVVDDSQLPKDRFSAERLKGVDSTLKIQPAKLEDSAVYLCASSFQGALPTYEQYFGPGTRLTVT.

DNA for the CDR3: TGCGCCAGCAGCCAACACGGGGTAATTTCGGTCCCTAATGAAAAACTGTTTTTT. Its protein product is CASSQHGVISVPNEKLFF. This chain joins TRBV4-3 and TRBJ1-4; no reliable D call. Trimming pared 2 bases from V and 3 bases from J, leaving 19 bases between. There are 18 residues in the CDR3. CDR1 is LGHNA and CDR2 is YSLEER in the germline V gene.

The chain is built from TRBV7-2 and TRBJ2-5; D perhaps matches TRBD2 (7 bases). Germline V lookup: CDR1 SGHTA, CDR2 FQGNSA. There are 16 residues in the CDR3. V lost 0 bases and J 5 bases, leaving 16 bases between the germline ends. DNA of the CDR3: TGTGCCAGCAGCTTAGCCGTGCTCGAGGGGGGGGAGACCCAGTACTTC. This gives the protein CASSLAVLEGGETQYF.

The chain links TRBV10-2 to TRBJ1-2; D not certain. Germline loops: CDR1 WSHSY, CDR2 SAAADI. The length of the CDR3 is 12 residues. Trimming pared 7 bases from V and 6 bases from J, leaving 12 bases between. The CDR3 bases are TGCGCCAGCAAGGAGGGCGGTCATGGCTACACCTTC. This translates into CASKEGGHGYTF.

This clone appeared a few times. The chain employs TRBV27 and TRBJ2-7, with TRBD1 matching over 7 bases. J gave up 5 bases and V 7 bases, and 11 bases lay outside the gene matches. Germline-derived CDR1 and CDR2 are MNHEY and SMNVEV (reference sequence). The CDR3 runs 14 residues. CDR3 sequence: CASTPVRGSHEQYF. CDR3 nucleotides: TGTGCCAGCACCCCGGTCAGGGGGTCCCACGAGCAGTACTTC.

This sequence joins TRBV18 and TRBJ1-1; D remains unclear. The CDR3 has 14 residues. Per the germline V gene, CDR1 is KGHSH and CDR2 is LQKENI. V was cut by 6 bases and J by 0 bases, with 11 bases left in between. CDR3 nucleotides: TGTGCCAGCTCCCCGGGAGAGATGAACACTGAAGCTTTCTTT. Amino acids: CASSPGEMNTEAFF.

The chain joins TRBV28 to TRBJ2-7; the D gene could be TRBD1 or TRBD2 (5 bases each). CDR3 length equals 14 residues. Germline assignment: CDR1 MDHEN and CDR2 SYDVKM. V lost 5 bases, J lost 3 bases, and 14 bases lay in between. DNA of the CDR3: TGTGCCAGCAGTATTAAACGGGACGGCTACGAGCAGTACTTC. Residues: CASSIKRDGYEQYF. The entire variable domain, with the rest obtained from reference TRBV28 and TRBJ2-7, is as follows: DVKVTQSSRYLVKRTGEKVFLECVQDMDHENMFWYRQDPGLGLRLIYFSYDVKMKEKGDIPEGYSVSREKKERFSLILESASTNQTSMYLCASSIKRDGYEQYFGPGTRLTVT.

Points on this clone: Other DNA sequences in the sample encode the same CDR3. The chain links TRBV18 to TRBJ2-3; D unclear. Germline V gene sequence: CDR1 KGHSH, CDR2 LQKENI. The CDR3 totals 15 residues. The ends were cut back, 3 bases at V and 0 bases at J, with 10 bases in the middle. The CDR3, as DNA: TGTGCCAGCTCACCTAAGGGCCTTAGCACAGATACGCAGTATTTT. Protein: CASSPKGLSTDTQYF.

This chain connects TRBV5-1 to TRBJ2-5; D remains unclear. The CDR3 runs 12 residues. Germline V gene sequence: CDR1 SGHRS, CDR2 YFSETQ. V was cut by 0 bases and J by 7 bases, with 7 bases left in between. CDR3 residues: CASSLETGTQYF. For the CDR3, the DNA is TGCGCCAGCAGCTTGGAAACCGGGACCCAGTACTTC.

The chain has TRBV29-1 and TRBJ2-1; D call uncertain. Germline assignment: CDR1 SQVTM and CDR2 ANQGSEA. Trimming removed 7 bases from V and 2 bases from J, with 15 bases in between. The CDR3 sequence is 14 residues long. The CDR3 is CSANSPNTYNEQFF. CDR3 coding DNA: TGCAGCGCCAATAGTCCCAACACCTACAATGAGCAGTTCTTC.

The V call is TRBV5-1, the J call TRBJ2-3, with 7 bases matching TRBD1. Germline V gene lookup returns CDR1 SGHRS and CDR2 YFSETQ. This CDR3 is built from 16 residues. The V gene end was trimmed by 3 bases and the J gene end by 0 bases; junction bases not matched to a gene: 7. The CDR3 sequence: CASSSMTGSSTDTQYF. The CDR3 DNA follows: TGCGCCAGCAGCTCCATGACAGGGTCTAGCACAGATACGCAGTATTTT.

The J gene is TRBJ2-6, the V gene TRBV6-5; perhaps TRBD2 as D (6 bases). V lost 2 bases and J lost 4, with 12 bases in between. This CDR3 contains 16 residues. Germline assignment: CDR1 MNHEY and CDR2 SVGAGI. CDR3 residues: CASSYPGGRGANVLTF. DNA for the CDR3: TGTGCCAGCAGTTACCCCGGGGGTAGGGGGGCCAACGTCCTGACTTTC.

The rearrangement uses TRBV4-1 and TRBJ2-4; 8 bases agree with TRBD2. Germline V gives CDR1 MGHRA, CDR2 YSYEKL. CDR3 size: 15 residues. V trimming: 0 bases; J trimming: 7 bases; junction bases outside the gene matches: 5. In nucleotides, the CDR3 is TGCGCCAGCAGCCAAGAGGGACTAGGCGGGAACATTCAGTACTTC. This translates into CASSQEGLGGNIQYF.

As concerns this clone: An end of the junction differs from the germline gene, which may be a read error. The genes are TRBV6-4 and TRBJ2-1, with 7 positions matching TRBD2. Germline V gives CDR1 MRHNA, CDR2 SNTAGT. The CDR3 spans 14 residues. CDR3 coding DNA: TGTGCCAGCAGTGACCCACCTGGGGGGGGGAGTTTGATCTTC. Its protein is CASSDPPGGGSLIF.

This chain joins TRBV4-2 and TRBJ2-5; TRBD1 is a possible D gene (6 bases). V lost 4 bases and J lost 4, with 13 bases in between. Germline-derived CDR1 and CDR2 are LGHNA and YNFKEQ. This CDR3 is 14 amino acids long. The CDR3 loop reads CASSPLLQGETQYF. Here the CDR3 DNA reads TGTGCCAGCAGCCCGCTCCTACAGGGAGAGACCCAGTACTTC.

The V and J genes are TRBV5-1 and TRBJ1-1; D is unresolved. The CDR3 spans 14 residues. Trimming removed 5 bases from V and 5 bases from J, with 16 bases in between. The germline gives CDR1 SGHRS, CDR2 YFSETQ. CDR3 nucleotides: TGCGCCAGCAGGCCTGCGCCCTCTGGGACTGAAGCTTTCTTT. Amino acid sequence: CASRPAPSGTEAFF.

The chain is built from TRBV19 and TRBJ2-1; 12 bases fit TRBD2. This CDR3 comprises 19 residues. V shed 7 bases, J shed 1 base, and the junction held 14 bases outside the gene matches. Per the germline V gene, CDR1 is LNHDA and CDR2 is SQIVND (reference sequence). The CDR3 sequence: CASTLMGLAGGLSYNEQFF. The DNA for the CDR3 is TGTGCCAGTACCCTGATGGGGCTAGCGGGAGGGCTTTCCTACAATGAGCAGTTCTTC.

The chain joins TRBV5-1 to TRBJ2-3; TRBD2 matches at 9 bases. CDR3 size: 15 residues. Germline CDR1 and CDR2: SGHRS and YFSETQ. The ends lost 3 bases at V and 4 bases at J; junction bases unmatched: 6. The CDR3: CASSSGTSSPDTQYF. The CDR3 coding sequence is TGCGCCAGCAGCTCCGGGACTAGCAGTCCAGATACGCAGTATTTT. The entire variable domain, with the rest obtained from reference TRBV5-1 and TRBJ2-3, is as follows: KAGVTQTPRYLIKTRGQQVTLSCSPISGHRSVSWYQQTPGQGLQFLFEYFSETQRNKGNFPGRFSGRQFSNSRSEMNVSTLELGDSALYLCASSSGTSSPDTQYFGPGTRLTVL.

In the case of this clone: Other DNA sequences from this sample encode an identical CDR3 as well. The chain joins TRBV5-4 to TRBJ1-2; D not resolved. The CDR3 is 15 amino acids. With 0 bases removed from V and 0 bases from J, the gap between germline ends came to 9 bases. The germline gives CDR1 SGHNT, CDR2 YYREEE (reference sequence). Written as DNA, the CDR3 is TGTGCCAGCAGCTTGGTTGGAGGGTCTAACTATGGCTACACCTTC. Protein: CASSLVGGSNYGYTF.

As for this clone: The same CDR3 also results from other DNA sequences found in this sample. The rearrangement joins TRBV5-1 to TRBJ2-1; 11 nucleotides align to TRBD2. Germline lookup yields CDR1 SGHRS and CDR2 YFSETQ. The J segment lost 7 bases and the V segment lost 0 bases, leaving 3 bases of the junction unmatched. The CDR3 runs to 15 residues. The CDR3 here is CASSLGLAGGNEQFF. CDR3 sequence (DNA): TGCGCCAGCAGCTTGGGTCTAGCGGGAGGAAATGAGCAGTTCTTC.

This chain joins TRBV6-1 and TRBJ1-2; D is undetermined. Germline loops: CDR1 MNHNS, CDR2 SASEGT. This CDR3 region has 14 residues. With 2 bases removed from V and 5 bases from J, the gap between germline ends came to 12 bases. The chain's CDR3 is CASSEIGIEYGYTF. CDR3 nucleotide sequence: TGTGCCAGCAGTGAAATAGGGATTGAATATGGCTACACCTTC.